This T cell receptor beta chain was captured by sequencing in a study of T cells after yellow fever vaccination. Study summary: Preparation of fractions with low cell numbers was performed using SMART-Seq v4 Ultra Low Input.

The junction had 8 bases not matched to a gene; V was cut back by 3 bases and J by 6 bases. The CDR3 totals 14 residues. Germline V gives CDR1 LNHDA, CDR2 SQIVND (reference sequence). TCRdb called the 5' RACE reads again in MiXCR, with one record for every CDR3 protein. The profile covers about 550,000 distinct CDR3 sequences, with 15% to 20% appearing a single time and around 15% taken by the ten largest. Here the sequenced sample was PBMCs, taken 15 days after the yellow fever booster vaccination. The chain employs TRBV19 and TRBJ2-7, with 7 bases identical to TRBD1. This TCR derives from a man aged 25 to 40 who received the YFV17D yellow fever vaccine. CDR3 DNA: TGTGCCAGTAGTATGGACAGGTCCGTCGGCGAGCAGTACTTC. It is translated as CASSMDRSVGEQYF.